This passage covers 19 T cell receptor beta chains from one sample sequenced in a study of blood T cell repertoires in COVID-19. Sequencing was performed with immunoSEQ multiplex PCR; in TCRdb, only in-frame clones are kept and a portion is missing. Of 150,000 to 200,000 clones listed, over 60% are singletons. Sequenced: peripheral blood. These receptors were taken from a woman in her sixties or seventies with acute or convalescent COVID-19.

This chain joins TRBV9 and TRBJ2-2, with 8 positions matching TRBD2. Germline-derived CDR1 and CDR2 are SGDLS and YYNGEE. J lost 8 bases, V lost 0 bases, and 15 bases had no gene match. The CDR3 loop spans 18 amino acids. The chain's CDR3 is CASSVAQQGAGVMGELFF. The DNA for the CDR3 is TGTGCCAGCAGCGTAGCTCAGCAGGGAGCGGGAGTGATGGGGGAGCTGTTTTTT.

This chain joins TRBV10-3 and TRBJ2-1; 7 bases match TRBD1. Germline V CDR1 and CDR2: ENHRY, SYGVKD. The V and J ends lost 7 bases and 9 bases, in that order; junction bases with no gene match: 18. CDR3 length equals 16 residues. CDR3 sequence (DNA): TGTGCCATCACTTATGAGCAGAAGGGGGCTGGAGTTGAGCAGTTCTTC. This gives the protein CAITYEQKGAGVEQFF.

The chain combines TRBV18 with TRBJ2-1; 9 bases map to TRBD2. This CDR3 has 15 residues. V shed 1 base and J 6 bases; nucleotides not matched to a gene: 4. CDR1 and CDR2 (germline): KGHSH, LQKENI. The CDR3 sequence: CASSPRAGGSNEQFF. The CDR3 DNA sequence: TGTGCCAGCTCACCACGTGCGGGAGGGAGCAATGAGCAGTTCTTC.

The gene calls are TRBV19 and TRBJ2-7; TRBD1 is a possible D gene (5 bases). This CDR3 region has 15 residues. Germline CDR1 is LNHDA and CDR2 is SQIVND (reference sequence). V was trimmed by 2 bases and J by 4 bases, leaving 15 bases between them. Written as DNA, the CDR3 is TGTGCCAGTAGTATAACCCAGGGTGCTTTATACGAGCAGTACTTC. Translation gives CASSITQGALYEQYF.

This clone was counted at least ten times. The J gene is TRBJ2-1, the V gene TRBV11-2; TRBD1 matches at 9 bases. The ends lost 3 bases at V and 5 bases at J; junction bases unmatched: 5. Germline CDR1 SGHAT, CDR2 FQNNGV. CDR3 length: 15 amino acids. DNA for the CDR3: TGTGCCAGCAGCTTTGTGGGACAGGGCCACAATGAGCAGTTCTTC. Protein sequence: CASSFVGQGHNEQFF.

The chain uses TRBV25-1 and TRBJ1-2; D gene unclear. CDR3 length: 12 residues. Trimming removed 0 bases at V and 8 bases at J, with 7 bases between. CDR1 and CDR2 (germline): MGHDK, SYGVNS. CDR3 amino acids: CASSEYPGGYTF. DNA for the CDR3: TGTGCCAGCAGTGAATATCCGGGAGGCTACACCTTC.

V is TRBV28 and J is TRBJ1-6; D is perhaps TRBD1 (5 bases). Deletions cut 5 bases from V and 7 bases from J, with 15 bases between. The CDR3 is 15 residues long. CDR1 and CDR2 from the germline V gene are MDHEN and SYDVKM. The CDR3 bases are TGTGCCAGCAGTCCGGCGGGACCCCAAAATTCACCCCTCCACTTT. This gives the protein CASSPAGPQNSPLHF.

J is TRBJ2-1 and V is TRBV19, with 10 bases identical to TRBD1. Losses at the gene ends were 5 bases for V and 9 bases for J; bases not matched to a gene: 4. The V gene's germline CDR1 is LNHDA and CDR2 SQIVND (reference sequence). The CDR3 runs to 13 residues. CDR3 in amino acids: CASSPGQGSEQFF. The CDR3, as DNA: TGTGCCAGTAGTCCGGGACAGGGGTCTGAGCAGTTCTTC.

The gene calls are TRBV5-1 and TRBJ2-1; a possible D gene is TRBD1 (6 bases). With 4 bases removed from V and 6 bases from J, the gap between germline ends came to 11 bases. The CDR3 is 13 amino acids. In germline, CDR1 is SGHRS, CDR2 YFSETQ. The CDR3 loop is CASSPQTGNEQFF. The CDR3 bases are TGCGCCAGCAGCCCGCAGACAGGCAATGAGCAGTTCTTC.

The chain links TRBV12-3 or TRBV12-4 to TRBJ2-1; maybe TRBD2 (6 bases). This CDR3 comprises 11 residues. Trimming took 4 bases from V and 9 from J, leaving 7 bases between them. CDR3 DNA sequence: TGTGCCAGCAGTTGGAGGGTTGAGCAGTTCTTC. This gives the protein CASSWRVEQFF.

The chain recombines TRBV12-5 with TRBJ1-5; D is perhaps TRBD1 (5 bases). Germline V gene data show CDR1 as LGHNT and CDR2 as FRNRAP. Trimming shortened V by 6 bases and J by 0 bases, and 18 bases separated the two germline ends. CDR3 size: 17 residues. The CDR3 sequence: CASGKPQGGDSNQPQHF. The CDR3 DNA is TGTGCTAGTGGAAAGCCTCAGGGAGGCGATAGCAATCAGCCCCAGCATTTT.

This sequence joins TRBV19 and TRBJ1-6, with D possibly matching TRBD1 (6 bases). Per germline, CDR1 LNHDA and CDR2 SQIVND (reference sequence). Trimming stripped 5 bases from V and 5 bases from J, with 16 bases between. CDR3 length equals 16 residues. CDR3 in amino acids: CASSVQGGGDNSPLHF. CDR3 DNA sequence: TGTGCCAGTAGTGTACAGGGTGGCGGCGATAATTCACCCCTCCACTTT. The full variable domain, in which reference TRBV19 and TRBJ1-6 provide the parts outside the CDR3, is DGGITQSPKYLFRKEGQNVTLSCEQNLNHDAMYWYRQDPGQGLRLIYYSQIVNDFQKGDIAEGYSVSREKKESFPLTVTSAQKNPTAFYLCASSVQGGGDNSPLHFGNGTRLTVT.

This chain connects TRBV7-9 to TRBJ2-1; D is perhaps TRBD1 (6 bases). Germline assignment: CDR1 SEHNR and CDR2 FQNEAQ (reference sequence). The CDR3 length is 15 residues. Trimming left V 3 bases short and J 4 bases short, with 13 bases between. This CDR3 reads CASSFQGLAYNEQFF. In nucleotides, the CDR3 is TGTGCCAGCAGCTTTCAGGGGTTAGCATACAATGAGCAGTTCTTC.

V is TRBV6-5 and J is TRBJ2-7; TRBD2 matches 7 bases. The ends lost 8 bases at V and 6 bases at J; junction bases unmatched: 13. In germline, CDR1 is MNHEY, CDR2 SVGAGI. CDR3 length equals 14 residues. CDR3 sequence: CASGWGDGEGEQYF. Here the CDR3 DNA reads TGTGCCAGCGGATGGGGGGACGGGGAGGGCGAGCAGTACTTC.

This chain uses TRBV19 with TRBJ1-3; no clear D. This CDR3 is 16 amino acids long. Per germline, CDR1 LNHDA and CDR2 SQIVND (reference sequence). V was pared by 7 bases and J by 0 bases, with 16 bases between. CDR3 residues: CASKNFPGSSGNTIYF. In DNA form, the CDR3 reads TGTGCCAGTAAAAATTTTCCGGGGTCCTCTGGAAACACCATATATTTT.

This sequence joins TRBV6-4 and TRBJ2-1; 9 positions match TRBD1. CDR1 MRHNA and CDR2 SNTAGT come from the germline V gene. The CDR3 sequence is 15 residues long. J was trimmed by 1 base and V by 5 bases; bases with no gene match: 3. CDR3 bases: TGTGCCAGCAGTACCGGGACAGGGTCCTACAATGAGCAGTTCTTC. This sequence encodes CASSTGTGSYNEQFF.

CDR3: CASSLDRGNEQFF. CDR3 nucleotides: TGTGCCAGCAGCTTGGACAGGGGCAATGAGCAGTTCTTC. The V and J genes are TRBV7-2 and TRBJ2-1; TRBD1 matches at 9 bases. This CDR3 has 13 amino acids. The V gene's germline CDR1 is SGHTA and CDR2 FQGNSA. Trimming at V came to 3 bases and at J to 6 bases, leaving 0 bases not matched to a gene.

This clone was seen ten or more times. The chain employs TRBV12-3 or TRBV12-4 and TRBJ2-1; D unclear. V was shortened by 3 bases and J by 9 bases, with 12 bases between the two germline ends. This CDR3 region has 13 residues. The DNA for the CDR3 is TGTGCCAGCAGTTTTGAACACCCTGGTGAGCAGTTCTTC. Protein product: CASSFEHPGEQFF.

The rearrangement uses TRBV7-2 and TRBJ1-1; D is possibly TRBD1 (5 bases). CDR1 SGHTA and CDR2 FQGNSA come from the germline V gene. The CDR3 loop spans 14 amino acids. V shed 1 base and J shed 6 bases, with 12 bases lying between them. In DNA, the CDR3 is TGTGCCAGCAGCTTAGTTGGGGGGACTCCTGAAGCTTTCTTT. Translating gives CASSLVGGTPEAFF.